This T cell receptor (beta chain) was identified in a study of T-cell reconstitution after alpha-beta-depleted transplantation in children. Study-wide findings and caveats: The origin of high day-60 TCRbeta diversity in some patients lay in surviving recipient T cells and thymic progenitors.

Using unique molecular identifiers, the investigators prepared the TCRbeta library. TCRdb analysed the PCR reads with MiXCR anew, one entry per CDR3 protein. The profile covers 85,000 to 120,000 distinct CDR3 sequences, with approximately 8% appearing a single time and roughly 15% taken by the ten largest. The sample holds a few counts of this clonotype. Its cognate antigen is unknown. This CDR3 comprises 16 residues. V shed 3 bases and J 0 bases; nucleotides not matched to a gene: 0. The sequencing used PBMCs, collected before TCRalphabeta/CD19-depleted stem cell transplant. The chain employs TRBV12-3 or TRBV12-4 and TRBJ2-2, with 11 nucleotides matching TRBD2. This TCR came from a boy between 2 and 10 years old with acute lymphoblastic leukemia, due to receive a stem cell transplant. The chain's CDR3 is CASSLTSGANTGELFF. CDR3 bases: TGTGCCAGCAGTTTGACTAGCGGGGCGAACACCGGGGAGCTGTTTTTT.